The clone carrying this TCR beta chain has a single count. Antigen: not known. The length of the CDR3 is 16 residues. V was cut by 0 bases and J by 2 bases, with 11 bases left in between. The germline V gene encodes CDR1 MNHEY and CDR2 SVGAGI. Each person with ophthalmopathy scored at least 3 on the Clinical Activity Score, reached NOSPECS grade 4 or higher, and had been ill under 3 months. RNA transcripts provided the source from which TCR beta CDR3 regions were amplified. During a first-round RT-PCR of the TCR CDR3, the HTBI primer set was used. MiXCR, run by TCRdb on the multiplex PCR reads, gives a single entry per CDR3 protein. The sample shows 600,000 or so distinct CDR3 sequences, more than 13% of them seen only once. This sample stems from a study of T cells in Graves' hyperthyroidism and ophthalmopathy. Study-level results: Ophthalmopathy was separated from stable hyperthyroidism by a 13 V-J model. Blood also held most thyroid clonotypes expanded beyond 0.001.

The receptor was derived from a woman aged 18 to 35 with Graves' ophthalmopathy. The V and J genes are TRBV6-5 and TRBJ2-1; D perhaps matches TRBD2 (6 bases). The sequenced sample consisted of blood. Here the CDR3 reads CASSYSGGEAYNEQFF. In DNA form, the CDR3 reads TGTGCCAGCAGTTACTCCGGCGGGGAAGCCTACAATGAGCAGTTCTTC.